What follows are 12 T cell receptor beta chains derived from one specimen sequenced in a study of blood T cell repertoires in COVID-19. Assay: immunoSEQ multiplex PCR; the TCRdb copy retains only in-frame clones and omits some. The table records roughly 200,000 clones, around 86% of them present only once. Material: peripheral blood. Receptors were obtained from a woman aged 45-60 years with COVID-19, enrolled during active disease.

V is TRBV5-1 and J is TRBJ2-6; possibly TRBD1 for D (6 bases). Trimming removed 6 bases at V and 0 bases at J, with 16 bases between. CDR3 length: 17 residues. Per the germline V gene, CDR1 is SGHRS and CDR2 is YFSETQ. The CDR3 bases are TGCGCCAGCACCATGGGGGCAGGGTTCTCTGGGGCCAACGTCCTGACTTTC. Translated, it gives CASTMGAGFSGANVLTF.

CDR3 region: CASSEHRAGTEAFF. The CDR3 DNA sequence: TGTGCCAGCAGTGAACACAGGGCGGGCACTGAAGCTTTCTTT. The rearrangement uses TRBV2 and TRBJ1-1, with D possibly TRBD1 on 6 matching bases. Trimming took off 2 bases at V and 4 bases at J, with 11 bases between the two ends. Germline V gives CDR1 SNHLY, CDR2 FYNNEI. The CDR3 is made up of 14 amino acids.

The J gene is TRBJ1-6, the V gene TRBV5-1; 7 bases are shared with TRBD1. The CDR3 has 16 residues. Germline V gene lookup returns CDR1 SGHRS and CDR2 YFSETQ. V lost 1 base to trimming and J lost 1 base; unmatched junction nucleotides: 2. The CDR3 sequence: CASSLKTGSYNSPLHF. CDR3 nucleotide sequence: TGCGCCAGCAGCTTGAAGACAGGGTCCTATAATTCACCCCTCCACTTT.

The chain has TRBV30 and TRBJ1-1; no reliable D call. V was clipped by 0 bases and J by 1 base, with 9 bases between them. CDR3 length: 14 amino acids. Germline V gene lookup returns CDR1 GTSNPN and CDR2 SVGIG (reference sequence). The CDR3 here is CAWSVEAWNTEAFF. CDR3 bases: TGTGCCTGGAGTGTAGAGGCATGGAACACTGAAGCTTTCTTT.

This clone was seen only a few times. V usage is TRBV5-8 and J usage is TRBJ1-2; D gene unclear. The CDR3 runs to 14 residues. Germline V gene data show CDR1 as SGHTS and CDR2 as YDEGEE. V was trimmed by 0 bases and J by 4 bases, leaving 10 bases between them. This chain's CDR3 is CASSLGAQSYGYTF. CDR3 DNA: TGTGCCAGCAGCTTGGGGGCGCAGAGCTATGGCTACACCTTC.

The chain couples TRBV19 to TRBJ1-1; TRBD1 might be the D (6 bases). Trimming pared 9 bases from V and 7 bases from J, leaving 18 bases between. There are 13 residues in the CDR3. CDR1 is LNHDA and CDR2 is SQIVND in the germline V gene (reference sequence). CDR3 sequence (DNA): TGTGCCAGCCGCCCGGCAGGGGTGTTTGAAGCTTTCTTT. Translating it yields CASRPAGVFEAFF.

The count of this clone is one. V usage is TRBV5-1 and J usage is TRBJ1-1; the match to TRBD1 covers 7 bases. The CDR3 consists of 14 residues. V lost 4 bases to trimming and J lost 1 base; unmatched junction nucleotides: 4. Germline V gene lookup returns CDR1 SGHRS and CDR2 YFSETQ. This CDR3 reads CASSRHRGNTEAFF. The CDR3 DNA follows: TGCGCCAGCAGCCGACACAGGGGGAACACTGAAGCTTTCTTT. Full variable domain (outside the CDR3, taken from reference TRBV5-1 and TRBJ1-1): KAGVTQTPRYLIKTRGQQVTLSCSPISGHRSVSWYQQTPGQGLQFLFEYFSETQRNKGNFPGRFSGRQFSNSRSEMNVSTLELGDSALYLCASSRHRGNTEAFFGQGTRLTVV.

V usage is TRBV4-2 and J usage is TRBJ1-1, with D possibly being TRBD1 (5 bases). CDR3 length equals 11 residues. The germline gives CDR1 LGHNA, CDR2 YNFKEQ. V was pared by 10 bases and J by 9 bases, with 15 bases between. The CDR3 DNA sequence: TGTGCCATCCTTGGGGGGGGAAAAGCTTTCTTT. Protein product: CAILGGGKAFF.

The chain has TRBV28 and TRBJ1-6; TRBD1 aligns across 8 bases. The CDR3 has 14 residues. Per germline, CDR1 MDHEN and CDR2 SYDVKM. V trimming: 6 bases; J trimming: 8 bases; junction bases outside the gene matches: 6. CDR3: CASRPQGGDSPLHF. Here the CDR3 DNA reads TGTGCCAGCAGGCCACAGGGGGGAGATTCACCCCTCCACTTT.

The V and J genes are TRBV5-1 and TRBJ1-3; D unresolved. Looked up from germline, CDR1 is SGHRS and CDR2 is YFSETQ. Trimming left V 3 bases short and J 0 bases short, with 16 bases between. This CDR3 comprises 17 residues. The CDR3 spells CASSSGGLWDSGNTIYF. CDR3 DNA sequence: TGCGCCAGCAGCTCAGGTGGACTTTGGGACTCTGGAAACACCATATATTTT.

The chain joins TRBV28 to TRBJ2-2, with D possibly TRBD1 on 6 matching bases. The CDR3 is 17 amino acids. Per germline, CDR1 MDHEN and CDR2 SYDVKM. V dropped 8 bases and J dropped 1 base, with 20 bases sitting between them. CDR3 amino acids: CASHPLTRDKNTGELFF. DNA of the CDR3: TGTGCCAGCCATCCCCTTACCCGGGACAAGAACACCGGGGAGCTGTTTTTT. Together with reference TRBV28 and TRBJ2-2, the CDR3 gives the full variable domain: DVKVTQSSRYLVKRTGEKVFLECVQDMDHENMFWYRQDPGLGLRLIYFSYDVKMKEKGDIPEGYSVSREKKERFSLILESASTNQTSMYLCASHPLTRDKNTGELFFGEGSRLTVL.

The rearrangement uses TRBV11-2 and TRBJ2-3; D possibly corresponds to TRBD2 (6 bases). V was clipped by 3 bases and J by 0 bases, with 10 bases between them. Germline CDR1 reads SGHAT; CDR2 reads FQNNGV. The CDR3 is 15 residues long. DNA for the CDR3: TGTGCCAGCAGCTTTCGCGGGGCAAGCACAGATACGCAGTATTTT. Translated: CASSFRGASTDTQYF.